This T cell receptor (beta chain) was documented in a study of cytomegalovirus exposure and HLA in healthy donors. The V end was cut by 2 bases, the J end by 0 bases, with 10 bases between. The CDR3 has 15 residues. Looked up from germline, CDR1 is SGHDN and CDR2 is FVKESK. Study observations and caveats: HLA allele associations emerged for fewer than 20,000 TCR beta sequences in a later analysis, at 0.05 false discovery rate.

PCR used 60 Vbeta primers and 13 Jbeta primers. Only in-frame clones appear in the TCRdb table, and some are missing; sequencing was by immunoSEQ multiplex PCR. This sample carries about 160,000 clones, roughly 85% of them seen once, and the ten largest clones take around 2.1%. A remark on this clone: Its antigen is undetermined.

The J gene is TRBJ1-1, the V gene TRBV14; D is ambiguous. The sample taken for sequencing was PBMCs. This TCR was recovered from a man younger than 35 in good health and CMV-seropositive. The CDR3 DNA is TGTGCCAGCAGCCAATCCTCAGGTGTGAACACTGAAGCTTTCTTT. Translating it yields CASSQSSGVNTEAFF.